The 23 T cell receptor beta chains given below trace back to one sample, sequenced in a study of T cell responses to AZD1222 COVID-19 vaccine. TCRdb's table, derived via immunoSEQ multiplex PCR, lists solely in-frame clones and lacks some. Counted here are 90,000 or so clones, nearly 90% occurring once; the ten biggest clones make up less than 20%. The sequenced sample was peripheral blood, obtained on day 0 of AZD1222 vaccination. The receptors derive from an adult in good health.

The J gene is TRBJ1-2, the V gene TRBV5-5; 8 nucleotides agree with TRBD1. V dropped 0 bases and J dropped 7; count of bases not matched to a gene: 11. Germline CDR1 SGHKS, CDR2 YYEKEE (reference sequence). There are 16 residues in the CDR3. DNA of the CDR3: TGTGCCAGCAGCTTGGTAGTGGCAGGGGGCTTCGGTGGCTACACCTTC. This gives the protein CASSLVVAGGFGGYTF. The variable domain in full, completed from reference TRBV5-5 and TRBJ1-2, reads DAGVTQSPTHLIKTRGQQVTLRCSPISGHKSVSWYQQVLGQGPQFIFQYYEKEERGRGNFPDRFSARQFPNYSSELNVNALLLGDSALYLCASSLVVAGGFGGYTFGSGTRLTVV.

V is TRBV2 and J is TRBJ1-1, with TRBD1 matching over 8 bases. Germline CDR1 and CDR2: SNHLY and FYNNEI. The CDR3 extends over 15 amino acids. V was clipped by 5 bases and J by 6 bases; unmatched bases: 11. The CDR3 DNA reads TGTGCCAGCAGTCGGGACAGGAGTATTCGCGCTGAAGCTTTCTTT. Encoded protein: CASSRDRSIRAEAFF.

This clone was observed a single time. CDR3 coding DNA: TGTGCCACCAGTCAACTGCTAGATACGCAGTATTTT. Protein product: CATSQLLDTQYF. This chain joins TRBV24-1 and TRBJ2-3; unclear D gene. The CDR3 consists of 12 residues. Per the germline V gene, CDR1 is KGHDR and CDR2 is SFDVKD. Trimming pared 6 bases from V and 5 bases from J, leaving 8 bases between.

Note on this clone: The junction differs from germline at one of its ends, possibly a read error. The chain joins TRBV12-5 to TRBJ1-6; D is unresolved. Germline CDR1 reads LGHNT; CDR2 reads FRNRAP. The CDR3 covers 9 residues. The CDR3 sequence: CASGLYSYF. CDR3 DNA: TGTGCTAGTGGTCTTTACTCTTACTTT.

The chain couples TRBV12-5 to TRBJ2-7; 7 nucleotides align to TRBD1. Per germline, CDR1 LGHNT and CDR2 FRNRAP. V dropped 3 bases and J dropped 2; count of bases not matched to a gene: 1. The length of the CDR3 is 13 residues. This CDR3 reads CASGLGTAYEQYF. The CDR3 bases are TGTGCTAGTGGTTTAGGGACAGCCTACGAGCAGTACTTC.

This rearrangement joins TRBV11-2 to TRBJ1-4; 10 bases map to TRBD1. Germline V gene sequence: CDR1 SGHAT, CDR2 FQNNGV. This CDR3 comprises 15 residues. J lost 8 bases, V lost 5 bases, and 8 bases had no gene match. The CDR3 sequence: CASSRQGAGNEKLFF. The CDR3 nucleotides read TGTGCCAGCAGCCGACAGGGGGCTGGTAACGAAAAACTGTTTTTT.

The rearrangement joins TRBV4-2 to TRBJ1-6; maybe TRBD1 (5 bases). The CDR3 loop spans 16 amino acids. Looked up from germline, CDR1 is LGHNA and CDR2 is YNFKEQ. Between the trimmed V and J ends, which lost 0 bases and 4 bases, there was a span of 10 bases. The DNA of the CDR3 is TGTGCCAGCAGCCAAGACCCAGGGCCATATAATTCACCCCTCCACTTT. Its protein product is CASSQDPGPYNSPLHF.

The DNA of the CDR3 is TGTGCCAGCATACAGGGGGCGAGGAACTATGGCTACACCTTC. It codes for CASIQGARNYGYTF. The chain carries TRBV28 and TRBJ1-2, with 9 bases fitting TRBD1. Germline V gene lookup returns CDR1 MDHEN and CDR2 SYDVKM. The CDR3 is 14 amino acids. V lost 7 bases to trimming and J lost 2 bases; unmatched junction nucleotides: 5.

This clone came up a few times. The chain employs TRBV28 and TRBJ2-4, with D possibly TRBD2 on 6 matching bases. Between the trimmed V and J ends, which lost 5 bases and 8 bases, there was a span of 25 bases. CDR1 MDHEN and CDR2 SYDVKM come from the germline V gene. The CDR3 sequence is 17 residues long. CDR3 sequence (DNA): TGTGCCAGCAGTACCTTCTTGGGACTCTACGACTCAGACATTCAGTACTTC. This codes for CASSTFLGLYDSDIQYF.

This rearrangement joins TRBV6-5 to TRBJ2-1; 7 positions match TRBD1. Trimming took 6 bases from V and 10 from J; bases not matched to a gene: 3. CDR3 length: 11 residues. Germline V gene sequence: CDR1 MNHEY, CDR2 SVGAGI. For the CDR3, the DNA is TGTGCCAGCAGGGGACAGCGCGAGCAGTTCTTC. Its protein product is CASRGQREQFF.

The chain links TRBV14 to TRBJ2-1, with D unclear. Looked up from germline, CDR1 is SGHDN and CDR2 is FVKESK. Trimming stripped 1 base from V and 6 bases from J, with 1 base between. The CDR3 has 11 amino acids. The CDR3 here is CASSQVNEQFF. The CDR3 DNA sequence: TGTGCCAGCAGCCAAGTCAATGAGCAGTTCTTC.

This chain's CDR3 is CASSLQRTGTTEAFF. The CDR3 region has the DNA TGTGCCAGCAGTTTACAGAGGACAGGGACCACTGAAGCTTTCTTT. The chain employs TRBV28 and TRBJ1-1; TRBD1 matches 8 bases. Germline-derived CDR1 and CDR2 are MDHEN and SYDVKM. The junction had 6 bases not matched to a gene; V was cut back by 2 bases and J by 4 bases. The CDR3 consists of 15 residues.

This sequence joins TRBV12-5 and TRBJ2-7; possibly TRBD1 for D (6 bases). Germline values: CDR1 LGHNT, CDR2 FRNRAP. The CDR3 runs 12 residues. Trimming took off 6 bases at V and 3 bases at J, with 9 bases between the two ends. Written as DNA, the CDR3 is TGTGCTAGTGGCGAGACAGGCTACGAGCAGTACTTC. Translation gives CASGETGYEQYF.

The table lists this clone with a few counts. The V and J genes are TRBV6-6 and TRBJ1-2; TRBD1 matches 12 bases. The CDR3 covers 18 residues. V gave up 5 bases and J gave up 0 bases; unmatched junction bases: 10. CDR1 is MNHNY, CDR2 SVGAGI, per germline (reference sequence). CDR3 DNA: TGTGCCAGCAGTCACCCCCGGGACAGGGGGCGATCTAACTATGGCTACACCTTC. Amino acids: CASSHPRDRGRSNYGYTF.

The rearrangement links TRBV7-9 to TRBJ1-1; TRBD1 is a possible D gene (5 bases). Trimming took off 2 bases at V and 8 bases at J, with 9 bases between the two ends. CDR1 is SEHNR, CDR2 FQNEAQ, per germline (reference sequence). This CDR3 contains 12 residues. The CDR3 nucleotides read TGTGCCAGCAGCTTATACGGGGGGGAAGCTTTCTTT. This codes for CASSLYGGEAFF.

V and J are TRBV24-1 and TRBJ1-2; TRBD1 matches at 10 bases. The CDR3 is made up of 15 amino acids. Germline V CDR1 and CDR2: KGHDR, SFDVKD. Trimming took 3 bases from V and 8 from J; bases not matched to a gene: 8. The CDR3 DNA follows: TGTGCCACCAGTGATAGCATAGGGACAGGGGTAGGCTACACCTTC. It specifies CATSDSIGTGVGYTF.

The rearrangement joins TRBV29-1 to TRBJ1-1; D is undetermined. This CDR3 contains 13 residues. V was pared by 3 bases and J by 1 base, with 9 bases between. Germline CDR1 SQVTM, CDR2 ANQGSEA. The CDR3: CSVDFRRNTEAFF. CDR3 in DNA: TGCAGCGTTGACTTCCGGAGGAACACTGAAGCTTTCTTT.

This clone occurred a few times. The chain carries TRBV3-1 (or the pseudogene TRBV3-2) and TRBJ2-6; D is unresolved. The V and J ends lost 3 bases and 0 bases respectively, with 3 bases between them. The CDR3 has 14 amino acids. Germline-derived CDR1 and CDR2 are LGHDT and YNNKEL (reference sequence). The CDR3 here is CASSHTSGANVLTF. The DNA for the CDR3 is TGTGCCAGCAGCCACACCTCTGGGGCCAACGTCCTGACTTTC.

The chain employs TRBV6-6 and TRBJ2-3; 10 bases agree with TRBD2. Germline CDR1 is MNHNY and CDR2 is SVGAGI (reference sequence). V lost 2 bases and J lost 4; bases outside the gene matches: 3. This CDR3 comprises 15 residues. DNA of the CDR3: TGTGCCAGCAGTTACCTAGCGGGAGATTCAGATACGCAGTATTTT. Translating it yields CASSYLAGDSDTQYF.

The chain carries TRBV6-5 and TRBJ1-5; D uncertain. CDR3 length: 16 amino acids. The germline V and J ends were trimmed by 2 bases and 4 bases, with 15 bases remaining between them. Germline V gene lookup returns CDR1 MNHEY and CDR2 SVGAGI. The CDR3 DNA sequence: TGTGCCAGCAGTTACCAATCGGGTCGCCTTAATCAGCCCCAGCATTTT. Its translation: CASSYQSGRLNQPQHF.

CDR3 residues: CASSTDRVQRYTF. The DNA of the CDR3 is TGTGCCAGCAGCACAGACAGGGTTCAGCGCTACACCTTC. The chain couples TRBV7-8 to TRBJ1-2, with 7 bases fitting TRBD1. The germline V gene has CDR1 SGHVS and CDR2 FQNEAQ. V was clipped by 5 bases and J by 9 bases; unmatched bases: 9. The length of the CDR3 is 13 residues.

The chain carries TRBV28 and TRBJ2-1, with a tentative D call TRBD2 (6 bases). V gave up 2 bases and J gave up 5 bases, with 13 bases separating them. Per the germline V gene, CDR1 is MDHEN and CDR2 is SYDVKM. CDR3 size: 15 residues. This CDR3 is CASSLPGASNNEQFF. CDR3 nucleotides: TGTGCCAGCAGTTTACCGGGAGCATCTAACAATGAGCAGTTCTTC.

The rearrangement links TRBV7-3 to TRBJ2-1; tentative D call: TRBD1 (5 bases). The CDR3 length is 13 residues. Per germline, CDR1 SGHTA and CDR2 FQGTGA. The V and J ends lost 5 bases and 2 bases respectively, with 7 bases between them. This CDR3 is CASSKGAYNEQFF. CDR3 bases: TGTGCCAGCAGCAAAGGGGCCTACAATGAGCAGTTCTTC.